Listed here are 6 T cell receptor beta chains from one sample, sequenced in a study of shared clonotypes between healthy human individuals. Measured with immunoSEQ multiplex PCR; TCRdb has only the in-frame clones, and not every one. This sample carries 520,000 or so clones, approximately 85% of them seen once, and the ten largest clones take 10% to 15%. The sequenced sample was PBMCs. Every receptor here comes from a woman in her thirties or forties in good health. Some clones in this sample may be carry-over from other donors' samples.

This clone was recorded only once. The CDR3 loop is CAWSVLVEQFF. The CDR3 DNA sequence: TGTGCCTGGAGTGTACTGGTTGAGCAGTTCTTC. The chain uses TRBV30 and TRBJ2-1, with D unclear. The CDR3 consists of 11 residues. V was shortened by 0 bases and J by 9 bases, with 6 bases between the two germline ends. Germline V gene lookup returns CDR1 GTSNPN and CDR2 SVGIG (reference sequence).

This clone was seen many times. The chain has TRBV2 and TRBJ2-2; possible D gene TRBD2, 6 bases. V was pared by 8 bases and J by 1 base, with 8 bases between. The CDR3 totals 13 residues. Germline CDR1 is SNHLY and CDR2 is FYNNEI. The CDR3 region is CASRRENTGELFF. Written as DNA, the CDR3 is TGTGCCAGCCGGCGGGAGAACACCGGGGAGCTGTTTTTT.

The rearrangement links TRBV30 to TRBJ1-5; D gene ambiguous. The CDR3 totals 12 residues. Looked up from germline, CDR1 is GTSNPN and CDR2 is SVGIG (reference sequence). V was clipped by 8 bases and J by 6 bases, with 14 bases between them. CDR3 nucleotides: TGTGCCAGTAGTATAATTGGTCAGCCCCAGCATTTT. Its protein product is CASSIIGQPQHF.

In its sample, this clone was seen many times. The CDR3 protein is CASSQGQGQGFEKLFF. Written as DNA, the CDR3 is TGTGCCAGCAGCCAGGGCCAGGGACAGGGGTTTGAAAAACTGTTTTTT. The chain recombines TRBV4-2 with TRBJ1-4; the match to TRBD1 covers 10 bases. The CDR3 spans 16 residues. The V segment lost 3 bases and the J segment 7 bases; nucleotides outside the gene matches: 8. The germline CDR1 and CDR2 sequences are LGHNA and YNFKEQ.

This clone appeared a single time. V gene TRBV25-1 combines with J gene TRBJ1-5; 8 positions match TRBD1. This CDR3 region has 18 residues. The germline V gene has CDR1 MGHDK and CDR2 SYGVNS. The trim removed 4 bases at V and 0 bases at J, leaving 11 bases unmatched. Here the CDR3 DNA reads TGTGCCAGCAGTGGAGGATCCACAGGGGGATATAGCAATCAGCCCCAGCATTTT. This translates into CASSGGSTGGYSNQPQHF.

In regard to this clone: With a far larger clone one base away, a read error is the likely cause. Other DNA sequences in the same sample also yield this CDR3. For the CDR3, the DNA is TGTGCCAGCAGCTTGACGGGGAACACTGAAGCTTTCTTT. Its protein is CASSLTGNTEAFF. This sequence joins TRBV5-8 and TRBJ1-1; D gene uncertain. Trimming shortened V by 1 base and J by 1 base, and 5 bases separated the two germline ends. CDR1 and CDR2 from the germline V gene are SGHTS and YDEGEE. There are 13 residues in the CDR3.